The 26 T cell receptor beta chains given below trace back to one sample, sequenced in a study of T cells in tuberculosis. This table comes from immunoSEQ multiplex PCR, and its TCRdb copy is limited to in-frame clones, with some not included. The table includes about 30,000 clones, almost 90% detected once. Material: PBMCs. The receptor set was obtained from a donor under 30 with latent tuberculosis or without tuberculosis infection.

This chain uses TRBV7-3 with TRBJ1-2; D gene uncertain. CDR3 length: 13 amino acids. V was trimmed by 5 bases and J by 5 bases, leaving 12 bases between them. Germline V lookup: CDR1 SGHTA, CDR2 FQGTGA. The CDR3 protein is CASSPTGRYGYTF. The CDR3 DNA follows: TGTGCCAGCAGCCCCACGGGTAGGTATGGCTACACCTTC.

The chain recombines TRBV6-5 with TRBJ2-1; D is perhaps TRBD1 (6 bases). The V gene lost 0 bases and the J gene lost 6 bases, with 12 bases spanning the gap. CDR1 is MNHEY, CDR2 SVGAGI, per germline. This CDR3 region has 15 residues. Here the CDR3 DNA reads TGTGCCAGCAGTTACTCGAAACAGGGAAGCAATGAGCAGTTCTTC. This encodes CASSYSKQGSNEQFF.

The chain has TRBV5-1 and TRBJ2-7; 9 bases are a match to TRBD1. V shed 3 bases, J shed 0 bases, and the junction held 13 bases outside the gene matches. CDR3 length equals 18 residues. Germline-derived CDR1 and CDR2 are SGHRS and YFSETQ. CDR3 in amino acids: CASSWTGARDWSSYEQYF. For the CDR3, the DNA is TGCGCCAGCAGCTGGACAGGGGCGAGAGATTGGAGCTCCTACGAGCAGTACTTC.

The chain carries TRBV11-2 and TRBJ2-5; 7 nucleotides match TRBD1. The V and J ends lost 5 bases and 8 bases, in that order; junction bases with no gene match: 11. The germline V gene has CDR1 SGHAT and CDR2 FQNNGV. The CDR3 runs 14 residues. The CDR3 here is CASSLHRQGQTQYF. The CDR3 DNA sequence: TGTGCCAGCAGCCTCCATAGACAGGGTCAAACCCAGTACTTC.

The rearrangement joins TRBV5-4 to TRBJ2-5; a weak D match, TRBD1 (7 bases). CDR1 and CDR2 from the germline V gene are SGHNT and YYREEE (reference sequence). The length of the CDR3 is 14 residues. Trimming took off 2 bases at V and 1 base at J, with 9 bases between the two ends. For the CDR3, the DNA is TGTGCCAGCAGCTTCAGGGGGGCCCAAGAGACCCAGTACTTC. This codes for CASSFRGAQETQYF.

This clone appeared once. The junction departs from germline at one end; a sequencing error may be responsible. The chain employs TRBV15 and TRBJ1-1; D remains unclear. CDR1 is LNHNV, CDR2 YYDKDF, per germline (reference sequence). The CDR3 sequence is 17 residues long. CDR3 DNA: TGTGCCACCAGCAGAGCGGGCATCCGTACGGGGAACACTGAAACTTTCTTT. Amino acids: CATSRAGIRTGNTETFF.

The sample holds one count of this clone. The V call is TRBV5-1, the J call TRBJ1-3; 7 bases map to TRBD1. Germline CDR1 is SGHRS and CDR2 is YFSETQ. V lost 0 bases, J lost 0 bases, and 6 bases stayed unmatched. The CDR3 runs 17 residues. The CDR3 protein is CASSLGGGGVSGNTIYF. The CDR3 nucleotides read TGCGCCAGCAGCTTGGGCGGAGGGGGCGTCTCTGGAAACACCATATATTTT.

The V and J genes are TRBV15 and TRBJ1-6; D uncertain. The CDR3 runs to 13 residues. The V gene lost 1 base and the J gene lost 11 bases, with 9 bases spanning the gap. CDR1 LNHNV and CDR2 YYDKDF come from the germline V gene (reference sequence). CDR3 bases: TGTGCCACCAGCAGAGGGAGGCGGACACCCCTCCACTTT. This translates into CATSRGRRTPLHF. Using reference TRBV15 and TRBJ1-6 for the parts outside the CDR3, the full variable domain is DAMVIQNPRYQVTQFGKPVTLSCSQTLNHNVMYWYQQKSSQAPKLLFHYYDKDFNNEADTPDNFQSRRPNTSFCFLDIRSPGLGDTAMYLCATSRGRRTPLHFGNGTRLTVT.

The chain carries TRBV2 and TRBJ2-7, with 12 bases fitting TRBD1. Germline V lookup: CDR1 SNHLY, CDR2 FYNNEI. Unmatched junction bases numbered 6, after V lost 2 bases and J lost 7 bases. The CDR3 covers 15 residues. CDR3 DNA sequence: TGTGCCAGCAGTGAATGGGACAGGGGGCGAGGAGAGCAGTACTTC. This codes for CASSEWDRGRGEQYF.

In this sample, this clone turned up once. V gene TRBV10-3 combines with J gene TRBJ2-3; unclear D gene. The CDR3 consists of 12 residues. Trimming took 8 bases from V and 1 from J, leaving 7 bases between them. Per germline, CDR1 ENHRY and CDR2 SYGVKD. The CDR3 protein is CAIGTGTDTQYF. The CDR3 DNA reads as TGTGCCATCGGTACGGGCACAGATACGCAGTATTTT.

J is TRBJ2-5 and V is TRBV6-5; TRBD2 is a possible D gene (7 bases). There are 15 residues in the CDR3. Germline CDR1 is MNHEY and CDR2 is SVGAGI. The V and J ends lost 6 bases and 4 bases respectively, with 18 bases between them. The CDR3 region is CASRIQWGGGETQYF. The CDR3 region has the DNA TGTGCCAGCAGAATACAATGGGGAGGGGGAGAGACCCAGTACTTC.

This chain links TRBV5-1 with TRBJ1-2, with D tentatively TRBD1 (5 bases). The CDR3 totals 16 residues. V lost 0 bases and J lost 4, with 16 bases in between. Germline CDR1 reads SGHRS; CDR2 reads YFSETQ. DNA for the CDR3: TGCGCCAGCAGCTTGGATGGTCAGGGTTCGGGCTATGGCTACACCTTC. Amino acids: CASSLDGQGSGYGYTF.

This clone has only a few counts. V gene TRBV5-1 combines with J gene TRBJ1-3, with 9 positions matching TRBD1. V shed 4 bases, J shed 0 bases, and the junction held 11 bases outside the gene matches. This CDR3 region has 18 residues. Germline lookup yields CDR1 SGHRS and CDR2 YFSETQ. The CDR3 loop is CASSVRDRALLSGNTIYF. CDR3 sequence (DNA): TGCGCCAGCAGCGTACGGGACAGGGCCTTACTCTCTGGAAACACCATATATTTT.

The genes are TRBV4-1 and TRBJ2-5; 7 bases are shared with TRBD2. From germline, CDR1 is MGHRA and CDR2 YSYEKL. The CDR3 runs 16 residues. J gave up 3 bases and V 3 bases, and 10 bases lay outside the gene matches. DNA of the CDR3: TGCGCCAGCAGCCATCAGGGCGGGGGACCGAAAGAGACCCAGTACTTC. This codes for CASSHQGGGPKETQYF.

This chain uses TRBV6-1 with TRBJ2-1, with 12 bases lining up with TRBD2. CDR3 length equals 19 residues. Germline V CDR1 and CDR2: MNHNS, SASEGT. V trimming: 1 base; J trimming: 2 bases; junction bases outside the gene matches: 9. The CDR3 coding sequence is TGTGCCAGCAGTGAAGTGAGGGGGACTAGCGGGTCCCCCTACAATGAGCAGTTCTTC. Protein: CASSEVRGTSGSPYNEQFF.

The rearrangement joins TRBV28 to TRBJ2-2, with 7 bases aligning to TRBD2. Looked up from germline, CDR1 is MDHEN and CDR2 is SYDVKM. The ends lost 5 bases at V and 5 bases at J; junction bases unmatched: 8. This CDR3 contains 15 residues. The CDR3 DNA is TGTGCCAGCAGTCCCCAGCGGGGAGATACCGGGGAGCTGTTTTTT. Translating it yields CASSPQRGDTGELFF.

The chain couples TRBV4-1 to TRBJ1-2, with a weak D call TRBD1 (6 bases). This CDR3 has 19 residues. Trimming pared 1 base from V and 0 bases from J, leaving 21 bases between. Germline CDR1 reads MGHRA; CDR2 reads YSYEKL. CDR3 sequence reads: CASSQGRYSQGGSNYGYTF. The DNA for the CDR3 is TGCGCCAGCAGCCAAGGCAGGTATTCACAGGGCGGTTCTAACTATGGCTACACCTTC.

The chain carries TRBV2 and TRBJ2-5; D gene uncertain. CDR3 size: 14 residues. Trimming pared 2 bases from V and 4 bases from J, leaving 11 bases between. CDR1 SNHLY and CDR2 FYNNEI come from the germline V gene. The CDR3: CASSEMSSGETQYF. The CDR3 bases are TGTGCCAGCAGTGAAATGAGTTCGGGAGAGACCCAGTACTTC.

The CDR3 protein is CASRQGSYTGELFF. DNA for the CDR3: TGTGCCAGTAGACAGGGGTCTTACACCGGGGAGCTGTTTTTT. This chain connects TRBV19 to TRBJ2-2, with 7 bases aligning to TRBD1. Germline loops: CDR1 LNHDA, CDR2 SQIVND (reference sequence). This CDR3 contains 14 residues. With V trimmed by 6 bases and J by 3 bases, 4 bases remained unmatched.

In this sample, this clone turned up once. The gene calls are TRBV6-1 and TRBJ2-7; D possibly corresponds to TRBD2 (6 bases). CDR1 is MNHNS, CDR2 SASEGT, per germline. The CDR3 has 11 amino acids. This chain's CDR3 is CVVGGSYEQYF. The DNA for the CDR3 is TGTGTTGTGGGGGGCTCCTACGAGCAGTACTTC.

The V gene is TRBV29-1, the J gene TRBJ2-3; maybe TRBD1 (6 bases). The ends were cut back, 7 bases at V and 4 bases at J, with 12 bases in the middle. Germline V gene data show CDR1 as SQVTM and CDR2 as ANQGSEA. The CDR3 covers 12 residues. CDR3 nucleotide sequence: TGCAGCGCGAAGTGGGGGCCAGATACGCAGTATTTT. Its translation: CSAKWGPDTQYF.

Written as DNA, the CDR3 is TGCGCCAGCAGAACTAGCGGGACGAGCACAGATACGCAGTATTTT. Amino acid sequence: CASRTSGTSTDTQYF. The V and J genes are TRBV4-1 and TRBJ2-3; 10 nucleotides line up with TRBD2. Germline V gene data show CDR1 as MGHRA and CDR2 as YSYEKL. This CDR3 comprises 15 residues. With 6 bases clipped from V and 0 bases from J, the junction kept 3 bases outside the gene matches.

The chain carries TRBV14 and TRBJ2-5, with D hard to call. The ends were cut back, 0 bases at V and 3 bases at J, with 8 bases in the middle. Germline-derived CDR1 and CDR2 are SGHDN and FVKESK. CDR3 length: 14 residues. CDR3 in DNA: TGTGCCAGCAGCCAAGACACAGTGGAAGAGACCCAGTACTTC. This encodes CASSQDTVEETQYF.

CDR3 loop: CASSYRDSGNTIYF. The DNA for the CDR3 is TGTGCCAGCAGCTACAGGGATTCAGGAAACACCATATATTTT. The genes are TRBV2 and TRBJ1-3; D is possibly TRBD1 (6 bases). V lost 6 bases and J lost 4, with 13 bases in between. The length of the CDR3 is 14 residues. CDR1 and CDR2 (germline): SNHLY, FYNNEI.

The chain links TRBV7-2 to TRBJ1-2, with a tentative D call TRBD1 (5 bases). There are 18 residues in the CDR3. V lost 5 bases to trimming and J lost 4 bases, with 26 bases between them. Germline CDR1 and CDR2: SGHTA and FQGNSA. CDR3 amino acids: CASSKYRTNAGNPYGYTF. In nucleotides, the CDR3 is TGTGCCAGCAGCAAATATCGTACCAACGCAGGGAATCCCTATGGCTACACCTTC. The whole variable domain, filled in from reference TRBV7-2 and TRBJ1-2, reads GAGVSQSPSNKVTEKGKDVELRCDPISGHTALYWYRQSLGQGLEFLIYFQGNSAPDKSGLPSDRFSAERTGGSVSTLTIQRTQQEDSAVYLCASSKYRTNAGNPYGYTFGSGTRLTVV.

This clone is a singleton in its sample. The chain joins TRBV5-6 to TRBJ1-2; 8 bases agree with TRBD1. The CDR3 length is 15 residues. Germline CDR1 SGHDT, CDR2 YYEEEE. Trimming at V came to 0 bases and at J to 10 bases, leaving 11 bases not matched to a gene. Here the CDR3 reads CASSLGQGFVPNYTF. In DNA, the CDR3 is TGTGCCAGCAGCTTGGGACAGGGGTTCGTCCCCAACTACACCTTC.